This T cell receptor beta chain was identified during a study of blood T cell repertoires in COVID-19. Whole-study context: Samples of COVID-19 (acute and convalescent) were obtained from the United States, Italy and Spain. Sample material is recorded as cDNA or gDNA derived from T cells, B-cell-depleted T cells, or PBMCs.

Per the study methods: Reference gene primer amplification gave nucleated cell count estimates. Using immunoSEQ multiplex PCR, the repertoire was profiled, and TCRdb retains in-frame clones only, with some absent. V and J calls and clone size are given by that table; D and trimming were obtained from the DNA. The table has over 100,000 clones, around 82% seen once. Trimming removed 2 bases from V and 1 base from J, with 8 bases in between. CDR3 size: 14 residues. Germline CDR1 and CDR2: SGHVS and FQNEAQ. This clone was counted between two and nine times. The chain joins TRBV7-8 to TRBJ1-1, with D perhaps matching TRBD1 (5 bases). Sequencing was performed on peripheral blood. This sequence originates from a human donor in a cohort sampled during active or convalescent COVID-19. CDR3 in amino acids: CASSLWGSNTEAFF. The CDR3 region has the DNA TGTGCCAGCAGCTTATGGGGCTCGAACACTGAAGCTTTCTTT.